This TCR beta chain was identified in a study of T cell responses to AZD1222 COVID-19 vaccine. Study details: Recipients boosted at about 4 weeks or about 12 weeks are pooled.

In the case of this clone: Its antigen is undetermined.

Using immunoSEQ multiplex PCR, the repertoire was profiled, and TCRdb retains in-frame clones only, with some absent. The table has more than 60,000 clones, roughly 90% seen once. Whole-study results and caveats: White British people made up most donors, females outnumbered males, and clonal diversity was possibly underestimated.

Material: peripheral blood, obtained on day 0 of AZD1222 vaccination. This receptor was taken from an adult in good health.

CDR3 nucleotides: TGCGCCAGCAGCCCCCGGGACAGGGGGCAGGATTCACCCCTCCACTTT. It specifies CASSPRDRGQDSPLHF. The V call is TRBV5-1, the J call TRBJ1-6, with 12 bases that match TRBD1. Germline CDR1 and CDR2: SGHRS and YFSETQ. Losses at the gene ends were 4 bases for V and 8 bases for J; bases not matched to a gene: 7. The CDR3 has 16 residues.